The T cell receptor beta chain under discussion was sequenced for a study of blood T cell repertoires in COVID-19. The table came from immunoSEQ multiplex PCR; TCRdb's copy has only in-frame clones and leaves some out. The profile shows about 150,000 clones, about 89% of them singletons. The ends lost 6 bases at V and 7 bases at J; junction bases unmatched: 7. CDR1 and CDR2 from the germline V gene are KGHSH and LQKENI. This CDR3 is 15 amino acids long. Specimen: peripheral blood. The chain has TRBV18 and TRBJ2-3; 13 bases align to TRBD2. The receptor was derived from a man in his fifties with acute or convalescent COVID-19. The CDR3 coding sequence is TGTGCCAGCTCCCGGACTAGCGGGGGAACCCATACGCAGTATTTT. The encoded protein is CASSRTSGGTHTQYF.